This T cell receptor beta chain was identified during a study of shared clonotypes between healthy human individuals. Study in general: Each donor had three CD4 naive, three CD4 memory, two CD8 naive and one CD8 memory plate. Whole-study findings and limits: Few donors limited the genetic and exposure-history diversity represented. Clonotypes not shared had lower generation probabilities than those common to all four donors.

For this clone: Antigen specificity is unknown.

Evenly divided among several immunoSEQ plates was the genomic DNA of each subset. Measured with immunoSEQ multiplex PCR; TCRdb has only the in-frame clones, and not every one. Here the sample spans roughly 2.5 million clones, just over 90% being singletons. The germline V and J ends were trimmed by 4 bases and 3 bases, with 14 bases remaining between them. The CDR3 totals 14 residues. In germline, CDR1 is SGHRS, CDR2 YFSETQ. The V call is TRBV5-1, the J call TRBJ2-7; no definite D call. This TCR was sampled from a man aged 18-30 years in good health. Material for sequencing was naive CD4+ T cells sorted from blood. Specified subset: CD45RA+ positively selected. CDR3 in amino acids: CASSTLGRIYEQYF. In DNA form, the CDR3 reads TGCGCCAGCAGCACCCTTGGACGGATCTACGAGCAGTACTTC.